Listed here are 11 T cell receptor beta chains from one sample, sequenced in a study of T cell repertoires in cytomegalovirus infection. TCRdb called the reads again in MiXCR, with one record for every CDR3 protein. This sample has a few hundred thousand distinct CDR3 sequences, with around 13% found just once. The sequencing sample was made of PBMCs. The receptors stem from a human donor in good health (CMV status not recorded). Some clones in this sample may be carry-over from other donors' samples.

The chain has TRBV2 and TRBJ2-3; 12 bases fit TRBD2. Germline V gene sequence: CDR1 SNHLY, CDR2 FYNNEI. CDR3 length: 16 amino acids. V was clipped by 0 bases and J by 5 bases; unmatched bases: 3. The CDR3 here is CASSEATSGSVDTQYF. The CDR3 nucleotides are TGTGCCAGCAGTGAAGCGACTAGCGGGAGTGTAGATACGCAGTATTTT. Variable domain in full (rest from reference TRBV2 and TRBJ2-3): EPEVTQTPSHQVTQMGQEVILRCVPISNHLYFYWYRQILGQKVEFLVSFYNNEISEKSEIFDDQFSVERPDGSNFTLKIRSTKLEDSAMYFCASSEATSGSVDTQYFGPGTRLTVL.

V gene TRBV7-6 combines with J gene TRBJ1-2; D uncertain. This CDR3 comprises 15 residues. CDR1 and CDR2 from the germline V gene are SGHVS and FNYEAQ. V shed 5 bases and J shed 0 bases, with 13 bases lying between them. CDR3 protein: CASSRLRTTNYGYTF. As DNA, the CDR3 is TGTGCCAGCAGCCGATTAAGGACCACTAACTATGGCTACACCTTC. Full variable domain (missing parts from reference TRBV7-6 and TRBJ1-2): GAGVSQSPRYKVTKRGQDVALRCDPISGHVSLYWYRQALGQGPEFLTYFNYEAQQDKSGLPNDRFSAERPEGSISTLTIQRTEQRDSAMYRCASSRLRTTNYGYTFGSGTRLTVV.

This clonotype was detected only a few times. As DNA, the CDR3 is TGCAGCGTTGAAGAGGGACAGACCCTCTATGGCTACACCTTC. This encodes CSVEEGQTLYGYTF. V usage is TRBV29-1 and J usage is TRBJ1-2; 7 nucleotides match TRBD1. The CDR3 length is 14 residues. Germline trimming cut 0 bases from V and 4 bases from J; bases unmatched to any gene: 5. The germline V gene has CDR1 SQVTM and CDR2 ANQGSEA.

Concerning this clonotype itself: Given a much more abundant clone one base away, this may be a read error. The chain is built from TRBV7-2 and TRBJ1-3; no clear D gene. The V and J ends lost 5 bases and 11 bases respectively, with 16 bases between them. The CDR3 is 13 residues long. Germline loops: CDR1 SGHTA, CDR2 FQGNSA. CDR3 DNA: TGTGCCAGCAGCCAGAACATGGGCAGTTCCATATATTTT. Translating gives CASSQNMGSSIYF.

The chain is built from TRBV10-3 and TRBJ2-1, with TRBD2 as a possible D gene (5 bases). From germline, CDR1 is ENHRY and CDR2 SYGVKD. This CDR3 is built from 14 residues. Trimming removed 2 bases at V and 7 bases at J, with 12 bases between. The DNA for the CDR3 is TGTGCCATCAGTGAGGCGCCGAGGAGGAATGAGCAGTTCTTC. It specifies CAISEAPRRNEQFF.

V usage is TRBV27 and J usage is TRBJ1-6, with D unresolved. The CDR3 is made up of 14 amino acids. V lost 3 bases and J lost 4, with 7 bases in between. CDR1 is MNHEY and CDR2 is SMNVEV in the germline V gene (reference sequence). Here the CDR3 DNA reads TGTGCCAGCAGTTTCACAGCGTATAATTCACCCCTCCACTTT. Its protein product is CASSFTAYNSPLHF.

The sample holds many counts of this clonotype. J is TRBJ2-2 and V is TRBV6-6, with TRBD1 identical over 11 bases. In germline, CDR1 is MNHNY, CDR2 SVGAGI (reference sequence). The length of the CDR3 is 16 residues. V gave up 4 bases and J gave up 6 bases; unmatched junction bases: 7. CDR3 DNA: TGTGCCAGCAGTTCCCCGGGACAGGGGGGGGCCGGGGAGCTGTTTTTT. This translates into CASSSPGQGGAGELFF.

This clonotype was seen ten or more times. The chain combines TRBV11-1 with TRBJ2-1, with D unresolved. The CDR3 runs 16 residues. Trimming left V 1 base short and J 0 bases short, with 10 bases between. In germline, CDR1 is SGHAT, CDR2 FQDESV (reference sequence). The CDR3 protein is CASSLVSLSSYNEQFF. In DNA, the CDR3 is TGTGCCAGCAGCTTAGTGAGTCTTAGCTCCTACAATGAGCAGTTCTTC.

The J gene is TRBJ1-6, the V gene TRBV20-1, with TRBD1 matching over 11 bases. The V gene end was trimmed by 1 base and the J gene end by 8 bases; junction bases not matched to a gene: 7. The CDR3 totals 16 residues. Germline V CDR1 and CDR2: DFQATT, SNEGSKA (reference sequence). For the CDR3, the DNA is TGCAGTGCTAGAGCTGGGGGACAGGGGGGTGATTCACCCCTCCACTTT. It encodes CSARAGGQGGDSPLHF.

This clonotype has a handful of counts. The chain has TRBV7-3 and TRBJ2-6; D is uncertain. The length of the CDR3 is 16 residues. Per germline, CDR1 SGHTA and CDR2 FQGTGA. Trimming removed 1 base from V and 4 bases from J, with 11 bases in between. In DNA, the CDR3 is TGTGCCAGCAGCTTAATCGCCCTGACCGGGGCCAACGTCCTGACTTTC. Amino acid sequence: CASSLIALTGANVLTF.

This clonotype was recorded at least ten times. The chain couples TRBV28 to TRBJ2-7, with TRBD1 matching over 7 bases. The CDR3 length is 15 residues. V was pared by 4 bases and J by 7 bases, with 13 bases of the junction left unmatched. CDR1 and CDR2 (germline): MDHEN, SYDVKM. CDR3 in amino acids: CASSSLPGQKGEQYF. The DNA for the CDR3 is TGTGCCAGCAGTTCACTTCCGGGACAGAAAGGGGAGCAGTACTTC.